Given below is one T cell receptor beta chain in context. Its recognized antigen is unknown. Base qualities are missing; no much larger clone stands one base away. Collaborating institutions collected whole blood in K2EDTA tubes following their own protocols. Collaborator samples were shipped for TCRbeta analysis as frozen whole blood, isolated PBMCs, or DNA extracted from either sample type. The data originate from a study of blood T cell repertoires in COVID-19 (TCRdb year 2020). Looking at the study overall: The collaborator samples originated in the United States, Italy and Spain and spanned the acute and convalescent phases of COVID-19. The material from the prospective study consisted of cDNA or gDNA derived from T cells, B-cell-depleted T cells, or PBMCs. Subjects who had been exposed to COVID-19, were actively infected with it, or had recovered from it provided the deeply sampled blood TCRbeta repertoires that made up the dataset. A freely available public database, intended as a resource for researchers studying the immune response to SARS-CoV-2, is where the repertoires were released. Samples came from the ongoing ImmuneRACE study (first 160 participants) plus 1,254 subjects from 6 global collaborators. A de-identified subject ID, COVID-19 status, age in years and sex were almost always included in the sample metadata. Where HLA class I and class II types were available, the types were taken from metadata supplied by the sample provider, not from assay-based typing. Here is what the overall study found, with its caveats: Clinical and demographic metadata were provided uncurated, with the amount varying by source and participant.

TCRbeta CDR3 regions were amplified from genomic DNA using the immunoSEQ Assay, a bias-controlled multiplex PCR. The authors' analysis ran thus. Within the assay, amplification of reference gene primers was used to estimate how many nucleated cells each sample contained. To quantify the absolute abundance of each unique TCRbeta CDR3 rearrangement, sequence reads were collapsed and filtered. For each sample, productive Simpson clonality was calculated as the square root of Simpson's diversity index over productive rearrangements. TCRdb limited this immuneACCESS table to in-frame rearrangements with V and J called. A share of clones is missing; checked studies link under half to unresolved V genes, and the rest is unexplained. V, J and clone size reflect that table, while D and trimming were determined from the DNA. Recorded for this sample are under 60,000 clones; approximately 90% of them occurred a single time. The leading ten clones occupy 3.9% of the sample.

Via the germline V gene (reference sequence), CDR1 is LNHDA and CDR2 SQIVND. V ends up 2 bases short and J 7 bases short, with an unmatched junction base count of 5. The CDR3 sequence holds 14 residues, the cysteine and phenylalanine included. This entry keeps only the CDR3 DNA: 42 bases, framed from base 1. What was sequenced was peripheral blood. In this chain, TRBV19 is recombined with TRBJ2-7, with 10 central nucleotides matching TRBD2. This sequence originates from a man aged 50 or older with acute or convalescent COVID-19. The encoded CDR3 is CASSIRELAGEQYF. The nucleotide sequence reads TGTGCCAGTAGTATAAGGGAACTAGCGGGGGAGCAGTACTTC.